This T cell receptor beta chain was obtained from a study of shared clonotypes between healthy human individuals (dated by TCRdb to the early 2020s). Some background on the complete study: The cohort comprised two women and a few men aged 18 to 49 years. For each donor, CD4 naive and CD4 memory were each run on three plates, CD8 naive on two plates, and CD8 memory on one plate. To increase sequencing depth and limit assay-specific biases, different laboratories used diverse techniques to prepare libraries and sequence TCR repertoires. Between about 0.85 and 9.5 billion PBMCs per donor were obtained by leukapheresis. Blood TCR repertoires of about five healthy adults were deeply sequenced to estimate repertoire size and the extent of clonotype sharing between individuals.

V is trimmed back by 4 bases and J by 8 bases, and the junction contains 7 bases that no gene match accounts for. Its CDR3 holds 15 amino acids, cysteine through phenylalanine. Only the CDR3 portion is preserved as DNA: 45 bases, with reading frame beginning at the first base. From the germline V gene, CDR1 is SGHTA and CDR2 is FQGTGA. Using the deep immunoSEQ assay, multiplex PCR amplified TCR CDR3 regions from genomic DNA. For each cell subset, the extracted genomic DNA was distributed evenly across all wells of several immunoSEQ 96-well plates, and each plate served as one replicate. For sorted subsets, approximately 190 ng of genomic DNA, equivalent to 25,000 to 35,000 T cell genomes, went into each replicate PCR. Purified libraries were measured with a Qubit 3.0 fluorometer, size-checked on a Bioanalyzer 2100, and measured again with the KAPA Library Quantification kit. Every immunoSEQ 96-well plate was sequenced on a separate single-read 150-cycle Illumina NextSeq 550 flow cell. The paper's data handling went like this. Because the immunoSEQ output included only junctional sequences and no quality scores, the filtering could not be the same as the filtering used for full-length reads. To assign V/J genes and CDR3, sequences were annotated against IMGT germline references using PyIR, a Python wrapper for IgBLAST v1.9. Reads were removed for weak V/J assignments (E-value above 1e-6), missing CDR3, stop codons, out-of-frame junctions, or ambiguous translated residues. V3J clonotypes were defined as sequences sharing an identical inferred V gene, J gene, and CDR3 amino acid sequence. Percentage overlap between repertoires was calculated by dividing the number of shared unique clonotypes by the size of the smaller repertoire. Repertoire richness was assessed with RTK rarefaction, the Chao1 estimator, and Recon v2.1 estimates of unobserved clonotypes. Generation probabilities for all TCRbeta clonotypes obtained by the gDNA method from a few donors were computed using OLGA. The immuneACCESS repertoire file appears here via TCRdb, limited to in-frame rearrangements. These files lack a portion of the clones; in checked studies, under half of the deficit traces to unresolved V genes, and the cause of the others is not known. For V, J and clone size, that table is used; D and trimming come from the DNA. The sample contains 650,000 to 800,000 clones, roughly two thirds of them found a single time. Approximately 1.7% of the sample is held by the ten biggest clonotypes.

The donors were healthy, HIV-negative adults with no recently reported acute infections or vaccinations. Only Caucasian adults living in Nashville, Tennessee, USA were represented among the donors. CD4+ T cells were enriched by magnetic negative selection, after which naive cells were positively selected on CD45RA and the negative fraction was taken as the memory subset. Blood was collected by leukapheresis, and PBMCs were isolated by Ficoll-Histopaque density gradient centrifugation and then cryopreserved in liquid nitrogen vapor phase. Analytical flow cytometry was used to check the purity and quantity of each magnetically sorted T cell population. Each sorted fraction had its genomic DNA isolated and then quantified by UV absorbance on a Nanodrop 2000c. What the research found in general, with its limitations: Higher generation probabilities were observed for clonotypes shared by all four sorted-subset donors than for non-shared clonotypes. Based on pairwise subsampling, the degree of clonotype sharing among donors was expected to be affected by sequencing depth. Naive subsets generally had larger estimated clonotype richness than memory subsets did. The genetic and exposure-history diversity represented was limited by the small number of donors. Only blood was sampled, and tissue TCR repertoires likely differ from those in blood. Incomplete sequencing was indicated by rarefaction of sorted-subset datasets, despite the large sequencing depth. Sharing across several donors was observed for roughly 5.4% of naive CD4, under 4% of naive CD8, roughly 2.3% of memory CD4, and approximately 0.41% of memory CD8 clonotypes.

As to this clone: No cognate antigen has been identified for it. No much larger clonotype is one base removed from it; base qualities were not supplied.

This receptor was obtained from a woman aged 25 to 45 in good health. The sample was memory CD4+ T cells sorted from blood. Reading the label with the study, this specimen's cell subset or site is: CD45RA-negative fraction. This chain joins TRBV7-3 to TRBJ2-1; 11 bases in the junction line up with TRBD1. The CDR3 region: CASSSPGTGGHEQFF. The bases are TGTGCCAGCAGCTCCCCCGGGACAGGGGGACATGAGCAGTTCTTC. Here the CDR3 is joined to the reference TRBV7-3 and TRBJ2-1 genes, and the full variable domain is: GAGVSQTPSNKVTEKGKYVELRCDPISGHTALYWYRQSLGQGPEFLIYFQGTGAADDSGLPNDRFFAVRPEGSVSTLKIQRTERGDSAVYLCASSSPGTGGHEQFFGPGTRLTVL.